This T cell receptor (beta chain) was sequenced for a study of T-cell memory formation after mild COVID-19. Study overall: TCR clusters were mostly donor specific. Broader study findings: Prior to infection, memory already included some responding clones, suggesting cross-reactive memory joined. Clones shrinking from day 15 to 85 showed even CD4/CD8 mixes; later expanders tilted CD4+.

Trimming stripped 4 bases from V and 3 bases from J, with 11 bases between. The germline CDR1 and CDR2 sequences are MDHEN and SYDVKM. The CDR3 spans 14 residues. In regard to this clonotype: Antigen: not known.

TCRdb itself ran the 5' RACE reads through MiXCR, one entry per CDR3 protein. Seen here are about 210,000 distinct CDR3 sequences, 10% observed once, and the top ten hold approximately 3%. Sequencing used PBMCs or a T cell subset sorted from them (not recorded which). This chain uses TRBV28 with TRBJ2-3, with no clear D. The source is a man younger than 35 who had mild COVID-19 (a few samples of this study predate the infection). Cell type and time point are not known. The CDR3 sequence: CASSSAPRTDTQYF. The CDR3 nucleotides read TGTGCCAGCAGTTCCGCGCCTCGTACAGATACGCAGTATTTT.